A selection of T cell receptor beta chains follows, all from one sample in a study of identical twins. MiXCR, run by TCRdb on the 5' RACE reads, gives a single entry per CDR3 protein. This sample carries 1,800,000 or so distinct CDR3 sequences, roughly 35% of them seen once, and the ten largest clones take more than 0.25%. The source material was cord blood. These receptor sequences come from a newborn girl in good health. Each CDR3 is given with its conserved first and last residue. D genes are given only for firm matches. A row's size may be missing; if present it is once, few, many or a size class.

TGCGCCAGCAGCTTTTCCGGGAACTCCTATAATTCACCCCTCCACTTT CASSFSGNSYNSPLHF TRBJ1-6 NA 16 TRBV5-1 few
TGCAGTGACGGGACTAGGGGCACAGATACGCAGTATTTT CSDGTRGTDTQYF TRBJ2-3 TRBD2 13 TRBV20-1 few
TGTGCCAGCACCCCAGCGGGAGAAGGGACAGATGCGCAGTATTTT CASTPAGEGTDAQYF TRBJ2-3 NA 15 TRBV12-3/TRBV12-4 NA
TGTGCCATCAGTTATGACAGGGCGAATTCACCCCTCCACTTT CAISYDRANSPLHF TRBJ1-6 TRBD1 14 TRBV10-3 few
TGTGCCAGCAGGAAGGACCAAACGAACACCGGGGAGCTGTTTTTT CASRKDQTNTGELFF TRBJ2-2 NA 15 TRBV6-1 NA
TGCAGTGCTCCGGAGGGCAGGGGCTTCTATGGCTACACCTTC CSAPEGRGFYGYTF TRBJ1-2 NA 14 TRBV20-1 many
TGTGCCAGCAGTTACAACAATGAGCAGTACTTC CASSYNNEQYF TRBJ2-5 NA 11 TRBV7-9 many
TGTGCCAGCAGCAGGGGGGACCTACTAGCGGGGGAGAGGAATGAGCAGTTCTTC CASSRGDLLAGERNEQFF TRBJ2-1 TRBD2 18 TRBV11-2 NA
TGTGCCAGCAGTGAAGCTGGCGGGGGGACCGGGGAGCTGTTTTTT CASSEAGGGTGELFF TRBJ2-2 TRBD2 15 TRBV2 few
TGTGCCAGCAGCTTAGGCTCGTCGATATCTGGAAACACCATATATTTT CASSLGSSISGNTIYF TRBJ1-3 NA 16 TRBV7-2 NA
TGTGCCAGCAGCTTGATCGGCACAGGGGGCCGGGGCTATGGCTACACCTTC CASSLIGTGGRGYGYTF TRBJ1-2 TRBD1 17 TRBV5-6 NA
TGTGCCAGCTCACCACAGGGTTTCAATCAGCCCCAGCATTTT CASSPQGFNQPQHF TRBJ1-5 NA 14 TRBV18 NA
TGTGCCAGCAGCGGACAGGGTGCGGGATCTGAAGCTTTCTTT CASSGQGAGSEAFF TRBJ1-1 TRBD1 14 TRBV7-2 NA
TGTGCCAGCAGTTACTCGGAAAGCGGGAGGGTGAATGAGCAGTTCTTC CASSYSESGRVNEQFF TRBJ2-1 TRBD2 16 TRBV6-5 NA
TGTGCCAGCACCGCGACGGGAGTGTATCCGGACAATGAGCAGTACTTC CASTATGVYPDNEQYF TRBJ2-7 NA 16 TRBV28 NA
TGTGCCAGCAGTCCCCTGTCGAAGGACGAGCAGTACTTC CASSPLSKDEQYF TRBJ2-7 NA 13 TRBV25-1 NA
TGCAGTGCTAGAGTGGGGGACGCTTCTTATGGCTACACCTTC CSARVGDASYGYTF TRBJ1-2 NA 14 TRBV20-1 NA
TGCGCCAGCAGTCAATCTGTAGTTCGGGTTTTC CASSQSVVRVF TRBJ2-7 NA 11 TRBV23-1 NA
TGTGCCAGCAGTTTACGCCGACAGGGAAGATATGAAAAACTGTTTTTT CASSLRRQGRYEKLFF TRBJ1-4 TRBD1 16 TRBV27 NA
TGTGCCTGGAGTGTACGGTTCAATCAGCCCCAGCATTTT CAWSVRFNQPQHF TRBJ1-5 NA 13 TRBV30 few
TGCAGTGCTAGGGGCAATTTACGGGAGGGTGGGATCATAAGAGCATACGAGCAGTACTTC CSARGNLREGGIIRAYEQYF TRBJ2-7 TRBD2 20 TRBV20-1 NA
TGTGCCAGCAGCGCCACGACAGGGGAGACCCAGTACTTC CASSATTGETQYF TRBJ2-5 TRBD1 13 TRBV9 NA